The sequence of this T cell receptor beta chain was determined in a study of blood T cells in healthy people across ages. Trimming took off 3 bases at V and 4 bases at J, with 16 bases between the two ends. This CDR3 has 16 amino acids. CDR1 WNHNN and CDR2 SYGVQD come from the germline V gene (reference sequence). Per sample, extraction of total RNA gave at least 5.5 micrograms in every case. Findings of the study overall: Estimated diversity, derived from one million T cells, was regarded as an underestimate.

The authors ran a second PCR of 7 to 11 cycles using a sample-barcoded 5' primer and a J-beta primer mix. Every molecule of cDNA carried a tag from a template-switch adaptor with 12 random nucleotides. TCRdb passed the 5' RACE reads through MiXCR, listing each CDR3 protein once. The table shows some 710,000 distinct CDR3 sequences, with about 45% occurring only once. With respect to this clonotype: As yet, its antigen is unknown.

The receptor's source is a man older than 75 in good health. The sequenced sample was blood. The J gene is TRBJ2-1, the V gene TRBV10-1; possibly TRBD1 for D (6 bases). The DNA of the CDR3 is TGCGCCAGCAGTGATACAGGGAGCTCCCGATACAATGAGCAGTTCTTC. Translated, it gives CASSDTGSSRYNEQFF.